The rows below give T cell receptor beta chains drawn from one sample of a study of T cell repertoires in cytomegalovirus infection. These receptors lack a known antigen. TCRdb called the reads again in MiXCR, with one record for every CDR3 protein. Here the sample spans about 480,000 distinct CDR3 sequences, 33% being singletons. The specimen comprised cultured PBMCs, sampled from culture after CMV antigen stimulation. Source of these receptors: a human donor in good health (CMV status not recorded). Some clones in this sample may be carry-over from other donors' samples. Both conserved end residues are part of each CDR3. Fields, in order: V gene, D gene, J gene, clone size, CDR3 protein, CDR3 DNA. D genes are given only for firm matches. The size of a clone is reported for some rows only, either as once, few or many, or as a class for expanded clones.

TRBV7-2,TRBD2,TRBJ2-2,-,CASSLGYPSGNTGELFF,TGTGCCAGCAGCTTAGGTTATCCTAGCGGAAACACCGGGGAGCTGTTTTTT
TRBV7-8,-,TRBJ2-5,-,CASSLAPGLQETQYF,TGTGCCAGCAGCTTAGCCCCGGGACTCCAAGAGACCCAGTACTTC
TRBV27,TRBD2,TRBJ2-5,-,CASSSWGGYETQYF,TGTGCCAGCAGTTCCTGGGGAGGGTATGAGACCCAGTACTTC
TRBV28,TRBD2,TRBJ2-3,few,CASSPRVAGGDTQYF,TGTGCCAGCAGTCCTCGGGTAGCGGGGGGAGATACGCAGTATTTT
TRBV2,TRBD2,TRBJ2-1,-,CASSEALLETSGPGNEQFF,TGTGCCAGCAGTGAAGCGCTTCTAGAGACTAGCGGGCCCGGGAATGAGCAGTTCTTC
TRBV19,TRBD1,TRBJ2-3,-,CASRPGQDTDTQYF,TGTGCCAGTAGACCGGGACAGGACACAGATACGCAGTATTTT
TRBV2,TRBD2,TRBJ2-3,few,CASSGPGTSGSKDTQYF,TGTGCCAGCAGTGGACCCGGGACTAGCGGGAGCAAAGATACGCAGTATTTT
TRBV5-4,TRBD1,TRBJ1-1,-,CASSWNRGGGNAEAFF,TGTGCCAGCAGCTGGAACAGGGGAGGGGGAAACGCTGAAGCTTTCTTT
TRBV5-6,TRBD1,TRBJ2-1,-,CASSLGGSYSYNEQFF,TGTGCCAGCAGCTTAGGGGGCAGTTACTCCTACAATGAGCAGTTCTTC
TRBV9,TRBD1,TRBJ1-2,-,CASSVATGGYGYTF,TGTGCCAGCAGCGTAGCGACAGGGGGCTATGGCTACACCTTC
TRBV4-1,-,TRBJ2-3,-,CASSQESVQLTSTDTQYF,TGCGCCAGCAGCCAAGAATCCGTACAGCTCACTAGCACAGATACGCAGTATTTT